These 19 T cell receptor beta chains were sequenced from one sample in a study of T cells after yellow fever vaccination. TCRdb itself ran the 5' RACE reads through MiXCR, one entry per CDR3 protein. The table includes 300,000 to 450,000 distinct CDR3 sequences, 6.2% detected once. This specimen was PBMCs, taken 5 days after the yellow fever booster vaccination. Every receptor here comes from a man in his thirties or forties who received the YFV17D yellow fever vaccine.

The chain has TRBV7-3 and TRBJ2-1; D possibly corresponds to TRBD1 (6 bases). In germline, CDR1 is SGHTA, CDR2 FQGTGA. V was shortened by 0 bases and J by 3 bases, with 9 bases between the two germline ends. The CDR3 runs to 15 residues. In nucleotides, the CDR3 is TGTGCCAGCAGCTTAACGGGGGACAACTACAATGAGCAGTTCTTC. Protein sequence: CASSLTGDNYNEQFF.

The chain is built from TRBV30 and TRBJ2-2; no firm D call. The CDR3 is made up of 13 amino acids. Germline V gene data show CDR1 as GTSNPN and CDR2 as SVGIG (reference sequence). Trimming took off 3 bases at V and 3 bases at J, with 8 bases between the two ends. In DNA form, the CDR3 reads TGTGCCTGGAGAACTGGCTACACCGGGGAGCTGTTTTTT. Its protein is CAWRTGYTGELFF.

The chain recombines TRBV12-3 or TRBV12-4 with TRBJ2-3; D not certain. V lost 7 bases to trimming and J lost 1 base, with 12 bases between them. The CDR3 is 14 residues long. The CDR3 sequence is CASTPSHGTDTQYF. The CDR3 DNA follows: TGTGCCAGCACCCCCTCCCATGGCACAGATACGCAGTATTTT.

The J gene is TRBJ2-2, the V gene TRBV6-2 or TRBV6-3; 14 bases agree with TRBD2. The CDR3 covers 17 residues. The trim removed 5 bases at V and 7 bases at J, leaving 9 bases unmatched. Germline CDR1 MNHEY, CDR2 SVGEGT. The CDR3 bases are TGTGCCAGCAGTCCTCGGACTAGCGGGAGGTATGGCGGGGAGCTGTTTTTT. Translation: CASSPRTSGRYGGELFF.

In its sample, this clonotype was seen a few times. The rearrangement uses TRBV7-9 and TRBJ2-1; D might be TRBD2 (5 bases). The germline V gene encodes CDR1 SEHNR and CDR2 FQNEAQ (reference sequence). Trimming took off 3 bases at V and 4 bases at J, with 13 bases between the two ends. The CDR3 covers 15 residues. The CDR3 loop is CASSFPFRGYNEQFF. The CDR3 nucleotides are TGTGCCAGCAGCTTCCCTTTTCGGGGTTACAATGAGCAGTTCTTC.

V and J are TRBV5-5 and TRBJ2-2, with a tentative D call TRBD2 (5 bases). Trimming stripped 2 bases from V and 5 bases from J, with 13 bases between. CDR3 size: 15 residues. CDR1 and CDR2 (germline): SGHKS, YYEKEE (reference sequence). The CDR3 DNA follows: TGTGCCAGCAGCTTTGGAGGCCTCGGGACCGGGGAGCTGTTTTTT. It codes for CASSFGGLGTGELFF.

Ten or more counts support this clonotype. The chain links TRBV12-3 or TRBV12-4 to TRBJ1-4, with D possibly TRBD1 on 5 matching bases. V lost 3 bases and J 7 bases, leaving 15 bases between the germline ends. The CDR3 contains 15 residues. The CDR3 is CASSFLGLYGEKLFF. The CDR3 DNA reads TGTGCCAGCAGTTTCTTGGGACTGTATGGTGAAAAACTGTTTTTT.

This clonotype was counted at least ten times. The J gene is TRBJ2-3, the V gene TRBV12-3 or TRBV12-4, with no clear D. This CDR3 comprises 14 residues. V gave up 1 base and J gave up 4 bases, with 9 bases separating them. CDR3 sequence reads: CASSLVRPADTQYF. DNA for the CDR3: TGTGCCAGCAGTTTAGTCCGGCCGGCAGATACGCAGTATTTT.

This clonotype was detected many times. V is TRBV7-8 and J is TRBJ2-5; 12 bases line up with TRBD2. CDR3 length equals 15 residues. Trimming took 2 bases from V and 4 from J; bases not matched to a gene: 2. Germline CDR1 and CDR2: SGHVS and FQNEAQ. CDR3 coding DNA: TGTGCCAGCAGCTTACAGGGACTAGCGGGAGAGACCCAGTACTTC. Translated, it gives CASSLQGLAGETQYF. Combining the CDR3 with reference TRBV7-8 and TRBJ2-5 gives the whole variable domain GAGVSQSPRYKVAKRGQDVALRCDPISGHVSLFWYQQALGQGPEFLTYFQNEAQLDKSGLPSDRFFAERPEGSVSTLKIQRTQQEDSAVYLCASSLQGLAGETQYFGPGTRLLVL.

A word on this clonotype: With a much larger clone just one base away, this may be a read error. V gene TRBV27 combines with J gene TRBJ1-3, with D possibly TRBD1 on 5 matching bases. This CDR3 region has 13 residues. The germline V gene encodes CDR1 MNHEY and CDR2 SMNVEV (reference sequence). V dropped 4 bases and J dropped 7 bases, with 11 bases sitting between them. In nucleotides, the CDR3 is TGTGCCAGCAGTTCTCTTACAGGCAACACCATATATTTT. It yields the protein CASSSLTGNTIYF.

This clonotype was seen many times. The rearrangement uses TRBV20-1 and TRBJ2-3, with a tentative D call TRBD2 (6 bases). Germline assignment: CDR1 DFQATT and CDR2 SNEGSKA (reference sequence). The V end lost 6 bases, the J end lost 2 bases, and 18 bases lay between the germline ends. This CDR3 has 15 amino acids. CDR3 nucleotide sequence: TGCAGTGCCGAAAAGAAGCGGGTGTCCACAGATACGCAGTATTTT. Its protein product is CSAEKKRVSTDTQYF.

The rearrangement joins TRBV29-1 to TRBJ2-2; D might be TRBD2 (6 bases). With 7 bases removed from V and 1 base from J, the gap between germline ends came to 10 bases. In germline, CDR1 is SQVTM, CDR2 ANQGSEA. This CDR3 has 13 residues. CDR3 in DNA: TGCAGCGCCGGGACTCTGAACACCGGGGAGCTGTTTTTT. The encoded protein is CSAGTLNTGELFF.

The J gene is TRBJ2-1, the V gene TRBV19, with D possibly being TRBD1 (6 bases). V lost 2 bases to trimming and J lost 0 bases, with 8 bases between them. The CDR3 has 15 residues. Germline assignment: CDR1 LNHDA and CDR2 SQIVND (reference sequence). This chain's CDR3 is CASSITGSSYNEQFF. The CDR3 nucleotides are TGTGCCAGTAGTATAACAGGGAGCTCCTACAATGAGCAGTTCTTC.

The CDR3 sequence: CASSSWTGYEKLFF. The DNA of the CDR3 is TGTGCCAGCAGTTCGTGGACAGGGTATGAAAAACTGTTTTTT. This chain joins TRBV6-5 and TRBJ1-4, with 8 bases that match TRBD1. The V gene end was trimmed by 4 bases and the J gene end by 6 bases; junction bases not matched to a gene: 4. The germline CDR1 and CDR2 sequences are MNHEY and SVGAGI. The CDR3 sequence is 14 residues long.

This clonotype showed up just a few times. The V call is TRBV5-4, the J call TRBJ2-2; D ambiguous. V was trimmed by 3 bases and J by 5 bases, leaving 14 bases between them. The germline V gene has CDR1 SGHNT and CDR2 YYREEE (reference sequence). This CDR3 is built from 15 residues. CDR3 in amino acids: CASSSRRQRTGELFF. The DNA for the CDR3 is TGTGCCAGCAGCTCGCGACGCCAAAGAACCGGGGAGCTGTTTTTT.

This clonotype occurred many times. The chain employs TRBV9 and TRBJ2-7, with TRBD2 matching over 9 bases. V dropped 0 bases and J dropped 3; count of bases not matched to a gene: 4. This CDR3 region has 15 residues. Per germline, CDR1 SGDLS and CDR2 YYNGEE. The CDR3 nucleotides are TGTGCCAGCAGCGTAGGGGCTAGCGGGGTCTACGAGCAGTACTTC. Translated, it gives CASSVGASGVYEQYF.

This clonotype was seen a few times. The chain combines TRBV20-1 with TRBJ1-5, with 10 bases fitting TRBD1. The CDR3 consists of 12 residues. Germline V gene sequence: CDR1 DFQATT, CDR2 SNEGSKA (reference sequence). Losses at the gene ends were 5 bases for V and 10 bases for J; bases not matched to a gene: 5. In DNA form, the CDR3 reads TGCAGTGCTTATGGACAGGGGGATCCCCAGCATTTT. Translated: CSAYGQGDPQHF.

This clonotype has just a few counts. The chain links TRBV15 to TRBJ2-3; the D gene is possibly TRBD1 (6 bases). The CDR3 sequence is 15 residues long. Germline V gives CDR1 LNHNV, CDR2 YYDKDF (reference sequence). Between the trimmed V and J ends, which lost 4 bases and 5 bases, there was a span of 16 bases. CDR3 region: CATSTGASAGDTQYF. The CDR3 DNA sequence: TGTGCCACCAGCACAGGGGCGAGCGCGGGAGATACGCAGTATTTT.

At least ten counts were recorded for this clonotype. This sequence joins TRBV7-2 and TRBJ2-4; D assignment may be TRBD1 or TRBD2 (6 bases each). CDR3 length: 15 amino acids. The germline V gene has CDR1 SGHTA and CDR2 FQGNSA. The V end was cut by 2 bases, the J end by 1 base, with 9 bases between. CDR3 in amino acids: CASSLRGEAKNIQYF. In DNA form, the CDR3 reads TGTGCCAGCAGCTTAAGGGGGGAGGCCAAAAACATTCAGTACTTC.